This T cell receptor beta chain was observed in a study of tumor T cells in aggressive B-cell lymphoma. The V gene's germline CDR1 is SGHDT and CDR2 YYEEEE. The CDR3 covers 13 residues. Trimming took off 2 bases at V and 4 bases at J, with 9 bases between the two ends. Produced via immunoSEQ multiplex PCR; TCRdb's table is partial and in-frame only. This table has fewer than 950 clones, 78% appearing once. This receptor was taken from an adult with diffuse large B cell lymphoma. V is TRBV5-6 and J is TRBJ2-5, with no clear D. The sample was tumor tissue. Here the CDR3 DNA reads TGTGCCAGCAGCTTCTGGCAGCGAGAGACCCAGTACTTC. It yields the protein CASSFWQRETQYF.